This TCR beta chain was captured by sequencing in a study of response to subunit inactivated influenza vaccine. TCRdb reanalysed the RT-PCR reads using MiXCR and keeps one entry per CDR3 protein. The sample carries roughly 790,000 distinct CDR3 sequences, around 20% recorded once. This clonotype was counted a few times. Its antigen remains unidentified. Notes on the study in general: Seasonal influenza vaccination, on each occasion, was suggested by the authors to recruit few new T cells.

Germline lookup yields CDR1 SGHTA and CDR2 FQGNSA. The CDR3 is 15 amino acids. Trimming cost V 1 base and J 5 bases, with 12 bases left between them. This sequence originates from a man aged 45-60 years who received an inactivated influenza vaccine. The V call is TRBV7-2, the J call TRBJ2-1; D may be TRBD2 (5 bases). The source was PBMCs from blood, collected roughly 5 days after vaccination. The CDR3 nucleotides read TGTGCCAGCAGCTTAGGAAGGGCGGGTAACAATGAGCAGTTCTTC. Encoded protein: CASSLGRAGNNEQFF.